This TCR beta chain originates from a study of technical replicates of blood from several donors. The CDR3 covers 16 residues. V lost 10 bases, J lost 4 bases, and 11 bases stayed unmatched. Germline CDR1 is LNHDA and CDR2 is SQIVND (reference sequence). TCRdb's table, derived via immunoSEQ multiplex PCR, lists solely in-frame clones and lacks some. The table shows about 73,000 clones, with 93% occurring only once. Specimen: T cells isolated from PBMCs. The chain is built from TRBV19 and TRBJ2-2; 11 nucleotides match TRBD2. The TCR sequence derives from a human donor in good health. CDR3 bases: TGTGCCACCGACCAAACTAGCGGGGGATCCACCGGGGAGCTGTTTTTT. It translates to CATDQTSGGSTGELFF.